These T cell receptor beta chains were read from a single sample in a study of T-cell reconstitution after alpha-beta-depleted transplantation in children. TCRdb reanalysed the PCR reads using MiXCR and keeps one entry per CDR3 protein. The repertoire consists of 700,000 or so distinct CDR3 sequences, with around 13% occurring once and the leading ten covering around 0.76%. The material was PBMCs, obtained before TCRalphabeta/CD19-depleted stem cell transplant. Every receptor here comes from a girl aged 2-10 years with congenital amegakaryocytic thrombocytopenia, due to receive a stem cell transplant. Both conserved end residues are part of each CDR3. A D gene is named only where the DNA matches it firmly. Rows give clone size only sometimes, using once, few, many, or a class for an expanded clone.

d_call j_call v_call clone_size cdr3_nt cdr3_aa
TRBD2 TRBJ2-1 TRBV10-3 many TGTGCCACCGAGAGCGGGAGGGCCTCGGAGAATGAGCAGTTCTTC CATESGRASENEQFF
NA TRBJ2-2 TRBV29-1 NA TGCAGCGTTACACGGGCCCCGAACACCGGGGAGCTGTTTTTT CSVTRAPNTGELFF
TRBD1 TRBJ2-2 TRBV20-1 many TGCAGTGCTAGAGATCCGGGACCAGGGGGCGGGGAGCTGTTTTTT CSARDPGPGGGELFF
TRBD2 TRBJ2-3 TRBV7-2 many TGTGCCAGCAGCTTAGCGCGGGAGGATACGCAGTATTTT CASSLAREDTQYF
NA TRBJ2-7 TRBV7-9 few TGTGCCAGCAGCTTCGGGACCGCTCCCTACGAGCAGTACTTC CASSFGTAPYEQYF
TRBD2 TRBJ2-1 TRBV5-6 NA TGTGCCAGCAGCCCAAAGGTGAGCGGGGATGAGCAGTTCTTC CASSPKVSGDEQFF
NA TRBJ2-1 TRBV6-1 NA TGTGCCAGCAGTGATCAAGCCGGGAGTAAGTACAATGAGCAGTTCTTC CASSDQAGSKYNEQFF
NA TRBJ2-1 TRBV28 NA TGTGCCCTAGGAGGCAGCCTAAATGAGCAGTTCTTC CALGGSLNEQFF
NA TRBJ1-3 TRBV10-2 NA TGCGCCAGCAATAACAGGGACCTAACTGGAAACACCATATATTTT CASNNRDLTGNTIYF
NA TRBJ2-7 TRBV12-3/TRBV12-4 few TGTGCCAGCAGTTTAGGGCTAGCTTCGTACTTC CASSLGLASYF
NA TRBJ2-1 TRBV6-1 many TGTGCCAGCAGTCGATCCCCAACCGGGACTTACAATGAGCAGTTCTTC CASSRSPTGTYNEQFF
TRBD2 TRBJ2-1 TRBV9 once TGTGCCAGCAGCGTAGCTAGCGGGCTCTACAATGAGCAGTTCTTC CASSVASGLYNEQFF
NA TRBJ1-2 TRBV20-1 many TGCAGTGCTGGGCAGGGAGGAGATAGTTCCGGTCATGGCTACACCTTC CSAGQGGDSSGHGYTF
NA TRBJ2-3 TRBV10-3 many TGTGCCACTATTATGGGCGTCGGGACAGATACGCAGTATTTT CATIMGVGTDTQYF
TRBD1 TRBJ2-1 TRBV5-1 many TGCGCCAGCAGCCACGGGACAGGGGAATTGAATGAGCAGTTCTTC CASSHGTGELNEQFF
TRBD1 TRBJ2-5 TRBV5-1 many TGCGCCAGCAGCTGGGACAGAAGAGAGACCCAGTACTTC CASSWDRRETQYF
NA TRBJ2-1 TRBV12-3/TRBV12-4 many TGTGCCAGCAGTTTTTCGCGGGTCAATGAGCAGTTCTTC CASSFSRVNEQFF
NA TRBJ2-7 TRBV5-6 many TGTGCCAGCAGTTTTGGAGGGGGACCCCCCTACGAGCAGTACTTC CASSFGGGPPYEQYF
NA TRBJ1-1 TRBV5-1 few TGCGCCAGCAGCTTGGTGGGGGATGGCACTGAAGCTTTCTTT CASSLVGDGTEAFF
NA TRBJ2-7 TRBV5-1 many TGCGCCAGCAGCTTGAGTACAACCTACGAGCAGTACTTC CASSLSTTYEQYF
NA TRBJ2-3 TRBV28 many TGTGCCAGCATAGGGCCCGCTGATACGCAGTATTTT CASIGPADTQYF
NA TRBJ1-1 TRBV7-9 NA TGTGCCAGCCTGGGGACCCCGAACACTGAAGCTTTCTTT CASLGTPNTEAFF
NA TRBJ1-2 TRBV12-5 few TGTGCTAGTGGTTTGGTCGGGGGCGCAAACTATGGCTACACCTTC CASGLVGGANYGYTF
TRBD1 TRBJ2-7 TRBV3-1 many TGTGCCAGCAGCCAAGAAGGGACAGGGATCTACGAGCAGTACTTC CASSQEGTGIYEQYF
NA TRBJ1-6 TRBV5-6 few TGTGCCAGCAGCCGGGTCGAAAATTCACCCCTCCACTTT CASSRVENSPLHF
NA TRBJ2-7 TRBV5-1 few TGCGCCAGCAGCTTTCTTCCAAGGGGGGACGCCGAGCAGTACTTC CASSFLPRGDAEQYF
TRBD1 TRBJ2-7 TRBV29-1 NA TGCAGCGTTGCGGGACAGCCCACCTACGAGCAGTACTTC CSVAGQPTYEQYF
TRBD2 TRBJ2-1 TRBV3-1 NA TGTGCCAGCAGCCCCTCTATAGCGGGAGGACACAATGAGCAGTTCTTC CASSPSIAGGHNEQFF
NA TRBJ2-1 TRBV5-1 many TGCGCCAGCACTCTCGGAGATTCGGGGCACAATGAGCAGTTCTTC CASTLGDSGHNEQFF
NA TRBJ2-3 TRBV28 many TGTGCCAGCACAGCAAATGTCCCAGATACGCAGTATTTT CASTANVPDTQYF
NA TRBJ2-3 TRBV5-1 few TGCGCCAGCAGCCCGAAAGGAGCGGCCCGGGATACGCAGTATTTT CASSPKGAARDTQYF
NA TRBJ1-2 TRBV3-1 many TGTGCCAGCAGCCCCGGACGGAACTATGGCTACACCTTC CASSPGRNYGYTF
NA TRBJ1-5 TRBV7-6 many TGTGCCAGCAGCCAGGATCGCGATCAGCCCCAGCATTTT CASSQDRDQPQHF
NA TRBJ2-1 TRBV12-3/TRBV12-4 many TGTGCCAGCAGTCTAACTAGTTTTGAGCAGTTCTTC CASSLTSFEQFF
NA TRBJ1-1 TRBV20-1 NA TGCAGTGCTAGTCTCGGGACTGGGGGCGCTGAAGCTTTCTTT CSASLGTGGAEAFF
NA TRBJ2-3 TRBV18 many TGTGCCAGCTCACCACGAGGGGAGAGACACACAGATACGCAGTATTTT CASSPRGERHTDTQYF